Below, 29 T cell receptor beta chains from the same sample are listed, as sequenced in a study of T-cell reconstitution after alpha-beta-depleted transplantation in children. TCRbeta library construction was performed incorporating unique molecular identifiers. TCRdb redid the calling of the PCR reads with MiXCR, one entry per CDR3 protein. The data contain 670,000 or so distinct CDR3 sequences, around 13% of them singletons. The source was PBMCs, collected before TCRalphabeta/CD19-depleted stem cell transplant. All receptors derive from a girl aged 2-15 years with congenital amegakaryocytic thrombocytopenia, due to receive a stem cell transplant.

This chain uses TRBV7-9 with TRBJ2-7, with D possibly being TRBD2 (5 bases). Deletions cut 7 bases from V and 1 base from J, with 20 bases between. This CDR3 is built from 16 residues. Germline V gene lookup returns CDR1 SEHNR and CDR2 FQNEAQ (reference sequence). CDR3 amino acids: CASNSYSGILSYEQYF. For the CDR3, the DNA is TGTGCCAGCAACTCATACTCGGGGATATTATCCTACGAGCAGTACTTC.

This clonotype has ten or more counts. The chain links TRBV12-3 or TRBV12-4 to TRBJ2-7; 8 bases are a match to TRBD1. This CDR3 is built from 13 residues. After removal of 7 bases from V and 4 bases from J, the junction contained 6 bases not matched to a gene. CDR3 sequence reads: CASKPGGGYEQYF. The DNA of the CDR3 is TGTGCCAGCAAACCAGGGGGCGGGTACGAGCAGTACTTC.

This clonotype was counted ten times or more. The gene calls are TRBV10-3 and TRBJ1-2; TRBD1 might be the D (6 bases). Germline assignment: CDR1 ENHRY and CDR2 SYGVKD. With 11 bases removed from V and 5 bases from J, the gap between germline ends came to 15 bases. The CDR3 length is 12 residues. The CDR3 DNA reads as TGTGCCGGGGGGCAGGACCGTTATGGCTACACCTTC. It is translated as CAGGQDRYGYTF.

In its sample, this clonotype was seen a few times. J is TRBJ2-5 and V is TRBV20-1; 10 nucleotides align to TRBD1. This CDR3 is 13 amino acids long. In germline, CDR1 is DFQATT, CDR2 SNEGSKA (reference sequence). The junction had 4 bases not matched to a gene; V was cut back by 4 bases and J by 5 bases. CDR3: CSATGTGDETQYF. The CDR3 DNA reads TGCAGTGCTACCGGGACAGGGGACGAGACCCAGTACTTC.

This clonotype was observed at least ten times. The chain recombines TRBV5-6 with TRBJ1-2; no definite D call. With 1 base removed from V and 5 bases from J, the gap between germline ends came to 6 bases. The CDR3 runs to 12 residues. The germline V gene has CDR1 SGHDT and CDR2 YYEEEE. The CDR3 protein is CASSLIRYGYTF. The CDR3 DNA reads as TGTGCCAGCAGCTTGATACGATATGGCTACACCTTC.

This chain joins TRBV5-1 and TRBJ2-7; D might be TRBD1 or TRBD2, each matching 5 bases. CDR1 is SGHRS, CDR2 YFSETQ, per germline. The CDR3 spans 19 residues. Trimming shortened V by 4 bases and J by 0 bases, and 26 bases separated the two germline ends. CDR3 DNA: TGCGCCAGCAGCAGTTACAGGAGGTCCAGCGGCACCGGCTCCTACGAGCAGTACTTC. Residues: CASSSYRRSSGTGSYEQYF. Together with reference TRBV5-1 and TRBJ2-7, the CDR3 gives the full variable domain: KAGVTQTPRYLIKTRGQQVTLSCSPISGHRSVSWYQQTPGQGLQFLFEYFSETQRNKGNFPGRFSGRQFSNSRSEMNVSTLELGDSALYLCASSSYRRSSGTGSYEQYFGPGTRLTVT.

This clonotype has at least ten counts. J is TRBJ2-3 and V is TRBV5-6, with 12 bases identical to TRBD2. CDR1 is SGHDT and CDR2 is YYEEEE in the germline V gene. CDR3 length: 15 residues. V dropped 2 bases and J dropped 5; count of bases not matched to a gene: 3. The CDR3 coding sequence is TGTGCCAGCAGCTTTCGGGGACTAGCGGGAGATACGCAGTATTTT. Protein sequence: CASSFRGLAGDTQYF.

This chain connects TRBV12-3 or TRBV12-4 to TRBJ2-5; TRBD2 might be the D (6 bases). The CDR3 consists of 14 residues. Trimming removed 7 bases from V and 1 base from J, with 13 bases in between. The CDR3 protein is CASTIRRVQETQYF. CDR3 in DNA: TGTGCCAGCACCATTCGGAGGGTCCAAGAGACCCAGTACTTC.

The V call is TRBV7-9, the J call TRBJ1-1, with a tentative D call TRBD1 (6 bases). The CDR3 runs 12 residues. V shed 2 bases and J shed 11 bases, with 12 bases lying between them. Germline lookup yields CDR1 SEHNR and CDR2 FQNEAQ (reference sequence). The chain's CDR3 is CASSLKQGRAFF. CDR3 in DNA: TGTGCCAGCAGCTTAAAACAGGGACGGGCTTTCTTT.

This clonotype turned up a few times. The chain links TRBV7-8 to TRBJ2-1; 14 nucleotides line up with TRBD2. The CDR3 runs to 19 residues. Germline loops: CDR1 SGHVS, CDR2 FQNEAQ. With V trimmed by 8 bases and J by 2 bases, 14 bases remained unmatched. CDR3 coding DNA: TGTGCCAGCGGCCCGGGACTAGCGGGGGTCCGGTGGACCTACAATGAGCAGTTCTTC. Translated: CASGPGLAGVRWTYNEQFF.

This clonotype was counted a few times. V and J are TRBV4-2 and TRBJ2-6; 8 positions match TRBD1. The junction had 15 bases not matched to a gene; V was cut back by 4 bases and J by 4 bases. The germline V gene encodes CDR1 LGHNA and CDR2 YNFKEQ. This CDR3 spans 19 amino acids. CDR3 sequence reads: CASSRGTGESSVGANVLTF. In DNA form, the CDR3 reads TGTGCCAGCAGCCGAGGGACAGGCGAAAGTTCTGTGGGGGCCAACGTCCTGACTTTC.

This clonotype was counted many times. The chain links TRBV5-1 to TRBJ2-7, with 12 bases identical to TRBD2. The V gene end was trimmed by 0 bases and the J gene end by 2 bases; junction bases not matched to a gene: 3. Germline V gives CDR1 SGHRS, CDR2 YFSETQ. CDR3 length: 16 residues. The CDR3 nucleotides read TGCGCCAGCAGCTTGGTCGGACTAGCGGGGACCTACGAGCAGTACTTC. It codes for CASSLVGLAGTYEQYF.

In its sample, this clonotype was seen a few times. The V and J genes are TRBV7-9 and TRBJ2-3, with TRBD2 matching 7 bases. V lost 6 bases, J lost 4 bases, and 7 bases stayed unmatched. The CDR3 extends over 14 amino acids. In germline, CDR1 is SEHNR, CDR2 FQNEAQ (reference sequence). The CDR3 DNA follows: TGTGCCAGCAGGCAGCGGGACCCAGCAGATACGCAGTATTTT. Translating it yields CASRQRDPADTQYF.

This clonotype has ten or more counts. The V gene is TRBV19, the J gene TRBJ2-6; a weak D match, TRBD1 (6 bases). V shed 8 bases and J shed 3 bases, with 14 bases lying between them. The CDR3 totals 15 residues. CDR1 is LNHDA and CDR2 is SQIVND in the germline V gene (reference sequence). The DNA for the CDR3 is TGTGCCAGTCACCACCAGGGGAATGGGGCCAACGTCCTGACTTTC. It is translated as CASHHQGNGANVLTF. The entire variable domain, with the rest obtained from reference TRBV19 and TRBJ2-6, is as follows: DGGITQSPKYLFRKEGQNVTLSCEQNLNHDAMYWYRQDPGQGLRLIYYSQIVNDFQKGDIAEGYSVSREKKESFPLTVTSAQKNPTAFYLCASHHQGNGANVLTFGAGSRLTVL.

This clonotype was recorded many times. The rearrangement uses TRBV12-3 or TRBV12-4 and TRBJ2-2, with a weak D call TRBD2 (5 bases). This CDR3 has 14 residues. The V and J ends lost 4 bases and 5 bases respectively, with 11 bases between them. CDR3 region: CASSSWTGTGELFF. The CDR3 DNA reads TGTGCCAGCAGTTCTTGGACTGGTACCGGGGAGCTGTTTTTT.

This clonotype was recorded at least ten times. The V call is TRBV6-1, the J call TRBJ1-5, with D perhaps TRBD1 (5 bases). V gave up 6 bases and J gave up 4 bases, with 10 bases separating them. From germline, CDR1 is MNHNS and CDR2 SASEGT. CDR3 size: 13 residues. The CDR3: CASSDSFNQPQHF. In DNA, the CDR3 is TGTGCCAGCAGCGACAGCTTTAATCAGCCCCAGCATTTT.

This clonotype was recorded many times. The chain joins TRBV20-1 to TRBJ2-1; D is ambiguous. The V end was cut by 1 base, the J end by 5 bases, with 15 bases between. CDR3 size: 15 residues. Germline V lookup: CDR1 DFQATT, CDR2 SNEGSKA (reference sequence). CDR3 bases: TGCAGTGCTAGAGGAGAGGAAAGTTTAAACAATGAGCAGTTCTTC. The encoded protein is CSARGEESLNNEQFF.

Ten or more counts support this clonotype. The chain has TRBV5-1 and TRBJ2-1; perhaps TRBD1 as D (5 bases). The CDR3 runs 18 residues. V was trimmed by 2 bases and J by 3 bases, leaving 21 bases between them. Germline V CDR1 and CDR2: SGHRS, YFSETQ. The CDR3 DNA reads as TGCGCCAGCAGCTTAAACTACAGGAGCGACCTCCTCTACAATGAGCAGTTCTTC. Its translation is CASSLNYRSDLLYNEQFF.

The J gene is TRBJ2-2, the V gene TRBV5-1, with 7 bases fitting TRBD1. The CDR3 covers 14 residues. CDR1 and CDR2 (germline): SGHRS, YFSETQ. V lost 3 bases to trimming and J lost 4 bases; unmatched junction nucleotides: 3. The CDR3 reads CASSSHRGTGELFF. DNA for the CDR3: TGCGCCAGCAGCTCTCACAGGGGCACCGGGGAGCTGTTTTTT. The full variable domain, with the rest looked up from reference TRBV5-1 and TRBJ2-2, is KAGVTQTPRYLIKTRGQQVTLSCSPISGHRSVSWYQQTPGQGLQFLFEYFSETQRNKGNFPGRFSGRQFSNSRSEMNVSTLELGDSALYLCASSSHRGTGELFFGEGSRLTVL.

This clonotype was picked up a small number of times. The J gene is TRBJ1-1, the V gene TRBV30; no firm D call. The V gene lost 3 bases and the J gene lost 5 bases, with 13 bases spanning the gap. From germline, CDR1 is GTSNPN and CDR2 SVGIG (reference sequence). This CDR3 has 13 residues. The CDR3 DNA reads TGTGCCTGGAGCCTTGGGCCCCAGACTGAAGCTTTCTTT. This encodes CAWSLGPQTEAFF. The full variable domain, in which reference TRBV30 and TRBJ1-1 provide the parts outside the CDR3, is SQTIHQWPATLVQPVGSPLSLECTVEGTSNPNLYWYRQAAGRGLQLLFYSVGIGQISSEVPQNLSASRPQDRQFILSSKKLLLSDSGFYLCAWSLGPQTEAFFGQGTRLTVV.

This chain uses TRBV20-1 with TRBJ2-7; TRBD1 might be the D (6 bases). Germline V gives CDR1 DFQATT, CDR2 SNEGSKA (reference sequence). CDR3 length equals 14 residues. V shed 1 base and J shed 3 bases, with 13 bases lying between them. CDR3 loop: CSARVGDIHYEQYF. In DNA form, the CDR3 reads TGCAGTGCTAGAGTGGGGGACATCCACTACGAGCAGTACTTC.

This clonotype appeared many times. The genes are TRBV29-1 and TRBJ1-1; D might be TRBD1 (5 bases). The CDR3 spans 13 residues. Germline V gene sequence: CDR1 SQVTM, CDR2 ANQGSEA. Trimming pared 4 bases from V and 8 bases from J, leaving 17 bases between. The CDR3 DNA reads as TGCAGCGTTGTGGTGCAGGGCTCTACCGAAGCTTTCTTT. It yields the protein CSVVVQGSTEAFF.

This clonotype occurred many times. The chain combines TRBV6-2 or TRBV6-3 with TRBJ2-7, with D perhaps assigned TRBD1 or TRBD2 (6 bases each). Germline V gene lookup returns CDR1 MNHEY and CDR2 SVGEGT. This CDR3 has 19 residues. Deletions cut 5 bases from V and 3 bases from J, with 29 bases between. The CDR3: CASSHPAGYVKGGNYEQYF. For the CDR3, the DNA is TGTGCCAGCAGTCACCCGGCAGGGTACGTAAAGGGGGGAAACTACGAGCAGTACTTC.

This clonotype was seen only a few times. The chain carries TRBV5-1 and TRBJ2-5; 7 bases line up with TRBD1. Trimming took 5 bases from V and 3 from J; bases not matched to a gene: 16. Per germline, CDR1 SGHRS and CDR2 YFSETQ. CDR3 length: 17 residues. The CDR3: CASSSGTATAVEETQYF. The CDR3 DNA is TGCGCCAGCAGTTCCGGGACAGCTACCGCGGTAGAAGAGACCCAGTACTTC.

This clonotype was observed many times. At one boundary the junction diverges from the germline segment, which might be a read error. V and J are TRBV5-1 and TRBJ1-4; D gene unclear. From germline, CDR1 is SGHRS and CDR2 YFSETQ. CDR3 length: 14 amino acids. CDR3 nucleotide sequence: TGTGCCAGCAGCCCCGGAGCAACTAATGAAAAACTGTTTTTT. Protein sequence: CASSPGATNEKLFF.

This clonotype was recorded at least ten times. The chain employs TRBV10-3 and TRBJ2-5, with D hard to call. Per germline, CDR1 ENHRY and CDR2 SYGVKD. Deletions cut 7 bases from V and 7 bases from J, with 16 bases between. This CDR3 has 13 residues. Written as DNA, the CDR3 is TGTGCCATCAAATCCCCAGGTGAAGGGACCCAGTACTTC. Encoded protein: CAIKSPGEGTQYF.

This clonotype was found a few times. This chain links TRBV27 with TRBJ2-2; D uncertain. The CDR3 extends over 15 amino acids. Per the germline V gene, CDR1 is MNHEY and CDR2 is SMNVEV (reference sequence). Trimming pared 2 bases from V and 1 base from J, leaving 8 bases between. CDR3 in amino acids: CASSLRLMNTGELFF. The DNA of the CDR3 is TGTGCCAGCAGTTTACGCCTAATGAACACCGGGGAGCTGTTTTTT.

This clonotype was counted ten times or more. The chain links TRBV5-1 to TRBJ2-3, with 7 bases that match TRBD1. CDR1 and CDR2 (germline): SGHRS, YFSETQ. The CDR3 consists of 16 residues. V shed 4 bases and J 2 bases; nucleotides not matched to a gene: 10. This CDR3 is CASSQTGQFDTDTQYF. For the CDR3, the DNA is TGCGCCAGCAGCCAGACGGGACAGTTTGACACAGATACGCAGTATTTT.

The chain joins TRBV18 to TRBJ1-6; 7 bases map to TRBD1. CDR3 length: 15 amino acids. The ends lost 8 bases at V and 0 bases at J; junction bases unmatched: 4. The germline V gene has CDR1 KGHSH and CDR2 LQKENI. The DNA of the CDR3 is TGTGCCAGCCAAGGGGACAGCTCCTATAATTCACCCCTCCACTTT. This translates into CASQGDSSYNSPLHF.